Sequencing of this T cell receptor (beta chain) was carried out in a study of blood T cell repertoires in COVID-19. Across the study: The origin of the acute and convalescent COVID-19 samples was the United States, Italy and Spain. T cells, B-cell-depleted T cells, or PBMCs supplied cDNA or gDNA.

In this sample, this clone turned up once. With V trimmed by 6 bases and J by 8 bases, 5 bases remained unmatched. Germline loops: CDR1 SGHTA, CDR2 FQGNSA. The CDR3 totals 12 residues. The authors' processing: The authors estimated nucleated cell counts from reference gene primer amplification. Using immunoSEQ multiplex PCR, the repertoire was profiled, and TCRdb retains in-frame clones only, with some absent. V and J calls and clone size are copied from that table; D and trimming were computed from the DNA. The repertoire includes around 110,000 clones, around nine tenths of them detected once, and roughly 1.3% sits in the top ten.

J is TRBJ1-1 and V is TRBV7-2, with 8 bases fitting TRBD1. The specimen sequenced was peripheral blood. This clonotype originated in a woman aged 25 to 39 with acute or convalescent COVID-19. The CDR3, as DNA: TGTGCCAGCAGTCGGACAGGGAACGAAGCTTTCTTT. It encodes CASSRTGNEAFF. Together with reference TRBV7-2 and TRBJ1-1, the CDR3 gives the full variable domain: GAGVSQSPSNKVTEKGKDVELRCDPISGHTALYWYRQSLGQGLEFLIYFQGNSAPDKSGLPSDRFSAERTGGSVSTLTIQRTQQEDSAVYLCASSRTGNEAFFGQGTRLTVV.